The text below deals with one T cell receptor beta chain. Profiled with immunoSEQ multiplex PCR; TCRdb holds only in-frame clones, not every one. The table has about 200,000 clones, about 85% seen once. This specimen comes from a study of blood T cell repertoires in COVID-19. About the research overall: Collection of acute and convalescent COVID-19 samples took place in the United States, Italy and Spain. PBMCs, B-cell-depleted T cells, or T cells provided the cDNA or gDNA that made up the material.

The sequenced sample consisted of peripheral blood. The clonotype was recovered from a man in his sixties with active or convalescent COVID-19.

CDR3 nucleotides: TGCGCCAGCAGCTCGAAATGGGACACTCGCAATCAGCCCCAGCATTTT. Protein: CASSSKWDTRNQPQHF. This chain connects TRBV4-1 to TRBJ1-5, with a possible D match to TRBD1 (6 bases). The germline gives CDR1 MGHRA, CDR2 YSYEKL. V shed 5 bases and J shed 2 bases, with 16 bases lying between them. This CDR3 region has 16 residues.